This TCR beta chain originates from a study of T cell repertoires in cytomegalovirus infection. At the level of the study: CMV infection and matching HLA type were both indicated by public TCR beta signatures. Findings and caveats of the study: Carriers of CMV and the relevant HLA type were discriminated by public TCR beta frequency.

This clonotype was detected only a few times. Its antigen remains unidentified. This CDR3 has 16 residues. V was pared by 6 bases and J by 0 bases, with 8 bases of the junction left unmatched. The germline CDR1 and CDR2 sequences are MNHNY and SVGAGI (reference sequence). TCRdb passed the reads through MiXCR, listing each CDR3 protein once. The table lists some 170,000 distinct CDR3 sequences, about a sixth of them singletons. The material sequenced was CD8+ T cells from PBMCs. The J gene is TRBJ1-5, the V gene TRBV6-6, with 7 bases identical to TRBD1. The sequence derives from a human donor in good health (CMV status not recorded). Some clones in this sample may be carry-over from other donors' samples. CDR3 protein: CASSTTGDYSNQPQHF. For the CDR3, the DNA is TGTGCCAGCAGCACCACAGGGGATTATAGCAATCAGCCCCAGCATTTT.